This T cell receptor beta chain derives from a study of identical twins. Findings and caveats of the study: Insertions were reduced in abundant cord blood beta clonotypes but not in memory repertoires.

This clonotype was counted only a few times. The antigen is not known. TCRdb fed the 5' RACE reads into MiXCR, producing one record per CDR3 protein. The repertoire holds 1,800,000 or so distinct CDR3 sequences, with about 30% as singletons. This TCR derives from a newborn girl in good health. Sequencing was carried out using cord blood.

CDR3 protein: CASSLEGVAANYGYTF. CDR3 bases: TGTGCCAGCAGCTTAGAAGGGGTGGCCGCTAACTATGGCTACACCTTC. J is TRBJ1-2 and V is TRBV7-9; a weak D match, TRBD1 (5 bases). This CDR3 has 16 residues. V was shortened by 1 base and J by 0 bases, with 12 bases between the two germline ends. Germline V gene data show CDR1 as SEHNR and CDR2 as FQNEAQ (reference sequence). Filled out from reference TRBV7-9 and TRBJ1-2, the complete variable domain reads DTGVSQNPRHKITKRGQNVTFRCDPISEHNRLYWYRQTLGQGPEFLTYFQNEAQLEKSRLLSDRFSAERPKGSFSTLEIQRTEQGDSAMYLCASSLEGVAANYGYTFGSGTRLTVV.